This T cell receptor (beta chain) comes out of a study of blood T cell repertoires in COVID-19 (dated by TCRdb to the early 2020s). Regarding the research as a whole: Samples from collaborators originated in the United States, Italy and Spain and spanned both the acute and convalescent phases of COVID-19. Subjects who had been exposed to COVID-19, were actively infected with it, or had recovered from it provided the deeply sampled blood TCRbeta repertoires that made up the dataset. A freely available public database, intended as a resource for researchers studying the immune response to SARS-CoV-2, is where the repertoires were released. Samples were obtained from the ongoing ImmuneRACE study (first 160 participants) and from about 1,300 subjects provided by 6 global collaborators. HLA class I and class II types, where available, came from metadata supplied by the sample provider rather than from assay-based typing. The prospective study material was composed of cDNA or gDNA derived from T cells, B-cell-depleted T cells, or PBMCs. Nearly every sample came with metadata listing a de-identified subject ID, COVID-19 status, age in years and sex.

The germline V gene specifies SGDLS as CDR1 and YYNGEE as CDR2. The CDR3 starts with the cysteine, ends with the phenylalanine, and has 14 residues. CDR3 DNA only is kept here, 42 bases in frame from base 1. V ends up 4 bases short and J 3 bases short, with an unmatched junction base count of 7. Each collaborating institution followed its own protocols to collect whole blood in K2EDTA tubes. For TCRbeta analysis, collaborator samples were shipped as frozen whole blood, as isolated PBMCs, or as DNA extracted from either sample type. A remark on this clone: The antigen this receptor binds is unknown. Per-nucleotide qualities are absent, and no much larger clonotype sits a single base away.

Results the study describes overall, beyond this receptor: The amount of clinical and demographic metadata varied by source and participant and was provided uncurated.

TCRbeta CDR3 regions were amplified from genomic DNA by means of the immunoSEQ Assay, a bias-controlled multiplex PCR. In the authors' own workflow: Within the assay, amplification of reference gene primers was used to estimate how many nucleated cells each sample contained. To quantify the absolute abundance of each unique TCRbeta CDR3 rearrangement, sequence reads were collapsed and filtered. For each sample, productive Simpson clonality was calculated as the square root of Simpson's diversity index across productive rearrangements. The clones in this table, taken by TCRdb from immuneACCESS, are in-frame only. Not every clone is retained; where verified, under half of the shortfall comes from an unresolved V gene, and the cause of the rest is unknown. V, J and clone size were drawn from that table, and D and trimming were deduced from the DNA. A total of tens of thousands of clones appear in this sample, less than 85% of them only once. The ten biggest clones cover approximately 2.4% of the sample.

The TCR was taken from a man over 45 with acute or convalescent COVID-19. This receptor chain uses TRBV9 and TRBJ2-7; TRBD2 agrees with 7 junctional bases. Source material: peripheral blood. The DNA reads as follows: TGTGCCAGCAGCCAAGGGAGCGGGGTCTACGAGCAGTACTTC. Its coded protein is CASSQGSGVYEQYF.